Listed here is a single TCR beta chain. Its matching antigen is unknown. This record belongs to a study of radiotherapy plus CTLA-4 blockade in lung cancer. Across the study: Disease control was present in more than 25% of patients, and objective responses in 15% to 20%.

Repertoires were generated with immunoSEQ multiplex PCR, while TCRdb's copy carries only in-frame clones and drops some. The table records 70,000 to 95,000 clones, around four fifths of them present only once. Patients in the study, people with chemo-refractory metastatic non-small-cell lung cancer, received focal radiation plus ipilimumab CTLA-4 blockade. V lost 3 bases to trimming and J lost 8 bases, with 17 bases between them. Germline loops: CDR1 LNHDA, CDR2 SQIVND (reference sequence). This CDR3 is built from 15 residues. Points from the study as a whole: Clones derived from tumor TCRs expanded in blood after radiotherapy plus ipilimumab.

The chain carries TRBV19 and TRBJ1-5; D possibly corresponds to TRBD1 (6 bases). Specimen: peripheral blood, collected from a patient treated with radiotherapy plus ipilimumab. The TCR was taken from a human donor with non-small cell lung cancer that progressed on radiotherapy plus ipilimumab. The CDR3: CASSIGQGTWEPQHF. CDR3 bases: TGTGCCAGTAGTATCGGGCAGGGGACCTGGGAGCCCCAGCATTTT.